This T cell receptor (beta chain) was identified in a study of blood T cell repertoires in COVID-19. Study-level information: Spain, Italy and the United States supplied samples that represented acute and convalescent COVID-19. Sources were T cells, B-cell-depleted T cells, or PBMCs; the material itself was cDNA or gDNA.

Assay: immunoSEQ multiplex PCR; the TCRdb copy retains only in-frame clones and omits some. Altogether some 390,000 clones are present, more than 80% being singletons, with the ten largest covering 0.9% to 1.2%. Everyone who took part was roughly 18 to 89 years old, and they came from about two dozen US areas. Among Cohort 3 donors, those recovered had two negative PCRs, clearance, or symptom resolution. Germline V CDR1 and CDR2: MNHEY, SVGAGI. V lost 6 bases, J lost 7 bases, and 11 bases stayed unmatched. This CDR3 is 14 amino acids long. The V and J genes are TRBV6-5 and TRBJ1-2; TRBD1 aligns across 7 bases. The receptor was isolated from a young man who had recovered from COVID-19. What was sequenced was PBMCs or T cells enriched from blood (not recorded which). CDR3: CASRPVGQRAGYTF. The CDR3 nucleotides read TGTGCCAGCAGGCCTGTGGGACAGAGGGCTGGCTACACCTTC.